This TCR beta chain was sequenced for a study of CD8+ T cells in alopecia areata. Study findings and constraints: Many expanded lesional clones persisted during tofacitinib (in both scalp and blood). Normal skin's resident alphabeta T cells are sequenced alongside lesional scalp T cells.

Extracted from the samples, RNA was reverse transcribed into cDNA to serve as the sequencing template. TCRdb keeps only in-frame clones here, not all; method: immunoSEQ multiplex PCR. The sample has fewer than 150,000 clones, roughly four fifths seen once. About this clone itself: What it binds is not known.

Treatment given: oral pan-JAK inhibitor, 5-10 mg twice daily. Individuals with alopecia areata gave both lesional scalp punch biopsies and peripheral blood for collection. The ends lost 1 base at V and 5 bases at J; junction bases unmatched: 4. CDR3 length: 14 amino acids. The germline gives CDR1 SGHDT, CDR2 YYEEEE. The source material was CD8+ T cells sorted from blood, sampled at week 4, from a patient treated with tofacitinib. The chain uses TRBV5-6 and TRBJ1-1, with TRBD1 matching over 8 bases. The receptor was derived from a human donor with alopecia areata. CDR3 sequence (DNA): TGTGCCAGCAGCTTGAACAGGGGGAGGACTGAAGCTTTCTTT. Translating it yields CASSLNRGRTEAFF.